The clone carrying this T cell receptor (beta chain) has only a few counts. Its antigen is not known. This CDR3 is 15 amino acids long. Germline V gene sequence: CDR1 KGHSH, CDR2 LQKENI. V shed 3 bases and J 4 bases; nucleotides not matched to a gene: 5. What was amplified from RNA transcripts were TCR beta CDR3 regions. The HTBI primer set served for first-round RT-PCR of the TCR CDR3. Each CDR3 protein is one row after TCRdb ran MiXCR on the multiplex PCR reads. Of approximately 600,000 distinct CDR3 sequences detected, roughly 14% appear once; the ten largest clones hold roughly 4.3%. Not enrolled were patients with uncontrolled infection, other autoimmune disease, pregnancy or lactation. The data are from a study of T cells in Graves' hyperthyroidism and ophthalmopathy. About the research overall: Upon initial diagnosis and before any treatment, peripheral blood was collected. Study-wide findings and caveats: Blood also showed most of the thyroid clonotypes that were expanded above 0.001. Separation of ophthalmopathy from stable hyperthyroidism was achieved by a 13 V-J model.

Source material: blood. This sequence joins TRBV18 and TRBJ2-1; TRBD2 agrees at 8 bases. This TCR derives from a middle-aged woman with Graves' ophthalmopathy. The CDR3 nucleotides read TGTGCCAGCTCACCGGGACTAGGGGATTACAATGAGCAGTTCTTC. This codes for CASSPGLGDYNEQFF.